This is a list of T cell receptor beta chains from one sample in a study of CD8 T cells in ankylosing spondylitis. Using its own MiXCR run on the 5' RACE reads, TCRdb lists one record per CDR3 protein. The sample carries under 250,000 distinct CDR3 sequences, roughly 10% recorded once. The specimen sequenced was blood, either unsorted or a sorted T cell fraction (not recorded which). Receptors were obtained from a male donor with ankylosing spondylitis or in good health (not recorded which). Both conserved end residues are part of each CDR3. A D gene is named only where the DNA matches it firmly. Clone size is not always given. Where it is, it says once, few, many or a class for expanded clones.

j_gene: TRBJ1-1; abundance: .; d_gene: .; v_gene: TRBV7-9; CDR3nt: TGTGCCAGCAGCTTTCAGGCGGGGTACACTGAAGCTTTCTTT; CDR3aa: CASSFQAGYTEAFF
j_gene: TRBJ2-1; abundance: many; d_gene: .; v_gene: TRBV29-1; CDR3nt: TGCAGCGTTGAAGGAAATGACAGGACAAGAAGAACCTACAATGAGCAGTTCTTC; CDR3aa: CSVEGNDRTRRTYNEQFF
j_gene: TRBJ2-1; abundance: .; d_gene: .; v_gene: TRBV3-1; CDR3nt: TGTGCCAGCAGCCAAGGGGCTGCGGGGTTAGGAACCTACAATGAGCAGTTCTTC; CDR3aa: CASSQGAAGLGTYNEQFF
j_gene: TRBJ2-7; abundance: few; d_gene: .; v_gene: TRBV15; CDR3nt: TGTGCCACCAGCAGAGATCAGGGGCAATACGAGCAGTACTTC; CDR3aa: CATSRDQGQYEQYF
j_gene: TRBJ1-5; abundance: many; d_gene: .; v_gene: TRBV10-3; CDR3nt: TGTGCCATCAGTGAGGGGGTAGAGGGGAATCAGCCCCAGCATTTT; CDR3aa: CAISEGVEGNQPQHF
j_gene: TRBJ2-3; abundance: .; d_gene: TRBD2; v_gene: TRBV7-8; CDR3nt: TGTGTCAGCAGCTTAGACCCTAGCGGGAGGAGCCCTAGCACAGATACGCAGTATTTT; CDR3aa: CVSSLDPSGRSPSTDTQYF
j_gene: TRBJ2-7; abundance: many; d_gene: TRBD2; v_gene: TRBV28; CDR3nt: TGTGCCAGCAGTTTACCGGGAGGGTTCGAGGACGAGCAGTACTTC; CDR3aa: CASSLPGGFEDEQYF
j_gene: TRBJ2-3; abundance: .; d_gene: .; v_gene: TRBV4-1; CDR3nt: TGCGCCAGCAGCCAAGACCCGACTAGTACAGATACGCAGTATTTT; CDR3aa: CASSQDPTSTDTQYF
j_gene: TRBJ1-1; abundance: few; d_gene: .; v_gene: TRBV29-1; CDR3nt: TGCAGCGTCCAGAGACCGCTGAACACTGAAGCTTTCTTT; CDR3aa: CSVQRPLNTEAFF
j_gene: TRBJ2-1; abundance: many; d_gene: .; v_gene: TRBV10-3; CDR3nt: TGTGCCATCAGCCGGGACGGAGACAATGAGCAGTTCTTC; CDR3aa: CAISRDGDNEQFF
j_gene: TRBJ2-1; abundance: many; d_gene: .; v_gene: TRBV28; CDR3nt: TGTGCCAGCGTAAAGTCGGGGCCCTACAATGAGCAGTTCTTC; CDR3aa: CASVKSGPYNEQFF
j_gene: TRBJ1-2; abundance: few; d_gene: .; v_gene: TRBV5-1; CDR3nt: TGCGCCAGCAGCGGGGACGGGCTAAGCTATGGCTACACCTTC; CDR3aa: CASSGDGLSYGYTF
j_gene: TRBJ1-1; abundance: many; d_gene: TRBD1; v_gene: TRBV11-2; CDR3nt: TGTGCCAGCAGGTCCCATCCGGGACAGGTGAACACTGAAGCTTTCTTT; CDR3aa: CASRSHPGQVNTEAFF
j_gene: TRBJ1-5; abundance: many; d_gene: TRBD1; v_gene: TRBV12-3/TRBV12-4; CDR3nt: TGTGCCAGCAGTCCGCCGGGACAGGGGAATCAGCCCCAGCATTTT; CDR3aa: CASSPPGQGNQPQHF
j_gene: TRBJ2-5; abundance: many; d_gene: .; v_gene: TRBV5-1; CDR3nt: TGCGCCAGCAGCTTGCGGGGTGGACAAGAGACCCAGTACTTC; CDR3aa: CASSLRGGQETQYF
j_gene: TRBJ1-6; abundance: many; d_gene: .; v_gene: TRBV12-3/TRBV12-4; CDR3nt: TGTGCCAGCAGTTTGGGGGAATCACCCCTCCACTTT; CDR3aa: CASSLGESPLHF
j_gene: TRBJ2-7; abundance: .; d_gene: TRBD1; v_gene: TRBV29-1; CDR3nt: TGCAGCGTTGGTATGACAGGGGAACACGAGCAGTACTTC; CDR3aa: CSVGMTGEHEQYF
j_gene: TRBJ1-1; abundance: few; d_gene: .; v_gene: TRBV19; CDR3nt: TGTGCCAGTAGTACCCCGGAGGCCACGGGAGCTTTCTTT; CDR3aa: CASSTPEATGAFF
j_gene: TRBJ2-3; abundance: many; d_gene: .; v_gene: TRBV4-1; CDR3nt: TGCGCCAGCAGCCAACCCGGGTCAATCACAGATACGCAGTATTTT; CDR3aa: CASSQPGSITDTQYF
j_gene: TRBJ2-1; abundance: many; d_gene: TRBD2; v_gene: TRBV12-3/TRBV12-4; CDR3nt: TGTGCCAGCAGTAGAACTAGCGGGGGGGCCGCAGGGCAGTTCTTC; CDR3aa: CASSRTSGGAAGQFF
j_gene: TRBJ2-5; abundance: many; d_gene: .; v_gene: TRBV6-5; CDR3nt: TGTGCCAGCAGTTATTCCCGGGGAGAGACCCAGTACTTC; CDR3aa: CASSYSRGETQYF
j_gene: TRBJ2-3; abundance: many; d_gene: .; v_gene: TRBV6-1; CDR3nt: TGTGCCAGCCGTGGCCAGCGGAAACCTCATATTGGGCAGTATTTT; CDR3aa: CASRGQRKPHIGQYF
j_gene: TRBJ2-3; abundance: many; d_gene: .; v_gene: TRBV10-3; CDR3nt: TGTGCCATCACCCGCGGAGATACGCAGTATTTT; CDR3aa: CAITRGDTQYF
j_gene: TRBJ2-7; abundance: many; d_gene: .; v_gene: TRBV5-1; CDR3nt: TGCGCCAGCAGCTTAGGGGACGGACTAAGGTACGAGCAGTACTTC; CDR3aa: CASSLGDGLRYEQYF
j_gene: TRBJ1-1; abundance: .; d_gene: .; v_gene: TRBV5-1; CDR3nt: TGCGCCAGCAGCTTGGAAGGGGAGGGACTGAACACTGAAGCTTTCTTT; CDR3aa: CASSLEGEGLNTEAFF
j_gene: TRBJ2-5; abundance: many; d_gene: .; v_gene: TRBV5-1; CDR3nt: TGCGCCAGCAGCTTAACTGGCGGAGGGGAGACCCAGTACTTC; CDR3aa: CASSLTGGGETQYF
j_gene: TRBJ1-4; abundance: many; d_gene: .; v_gene: TRBV29-1; CDR3nt: TGCAGCGTTGAAGATGGAGGTTCCGAAAAACTGTTTTTT; CDR3aa: CSVEDGGSEKLFF
j_gene: TRBJ1-1; abundance: .; d_gene: TRBD1; v_gene: TRBV28; CDR3nt: TGTGCCAGCATGAGAACTGGGGACAGTAGGGAACCTGAAGCTTTCTTT; CDR3aa: CASMRTGDSREPEAFF
j_gene: TRBJ2-1; abundance: many; d_gene: .; v_gene: TRBV3-1; CDR3nt: TGTGCCAGCAGCCAGGGACGGGTCTACAATGAGCAGTTCTTC; CDR3aa: CASSQGRVYNEQFF
j_gene: TRBJ1-1; abundance: few; d_gene: .; v_gene: TRBV5-6; CDR3nt: TGTGCCAGCAGCTTGGACAGGGTTGTGGACACTGAAGCTTTCTTT; CDR3aa: CASSLDRVVDTEAFF
j_gene: TRBJ2-1; abundance: many; d_gene: TRBD2; v_gene: TRBV20-1; CDR3nt: TGCAGTGCTAGAAAAACGGGAGGTTACAATGAGCAGTTCTTC; CDR3aa: CSARKTGGYNEQFF
j_gene: TRBJ2-7; abundance: many; d_gene: .; v_gene: TRBV29-1; CDR3nt: TGCAGCGTTGGTCTAAGCTCCTACGAGCAGTACTTC; CDR3aa: CSVGLSSYEQYF
j_gene: TRBJ2-7; abundance: many; d_gene: .; v_gene: TRBV5-5; CDR3nt: TGTGCCAGCAGTCCCCCCACCGCCTACGAGCAGTACTTC; CDR3aa: CASSPPTAYEQYF
j_gene: TRBJ1-5; abundance: many; d_gene: .; v_gene: TRBV2; CDR3nt: TGTGCCAGCAGTGTCGGAGGCGGTCAGCCCCAGCATTTT; CDR3aa: CASSVGGGQPQHF
j_gene: TRBJ2-3; abundance: many; d_gene: .; v_gene: TRBV12-3/TRBV12-4; CDR3nt: TGTGCCAGCTTGAGTCTAGATACGCAGTATTTT; CDR3aa: CASLSLDTQYF
j_gene: TRBJ2-2; abundance: .; d_gene: TRBD2; v_gene: TRBV5-6; CDR3nt: TGTGCCAGCAGTCCCAGACTAGCGGGAGGGCCTTGGGACGGGGAGCTGTTTTTT; CDR3aa: CASSPRLAGGPWDGELFF
j_gene: TRBJ2-3; abundance: many; d_gene: TRBD2; v_gene: TRBV20-1; CDR3nt: TGCAGTGCTCCGGGACTAGGAACAGATACGCAGTATTTT; CDR3aa: CSAPGLGTDTQYF
j_gene: TRBJ2-7; abundance: .; d_gene: .; v_gene: TRBV15; CDR3nt: TGTGCCACCAGCAGAGACAGGACAGCTACCTACGAGCAGTACTTC; CDR3aa: CATSRDRTATYEQYF
j_gene: TRBJ2-3; abundance: many; d_gene: TRBD2; v_gene: TRBV9; CDR3nt: TGTGCCAGCAGCGAAGCCCTTACAGAGCGGGGGGACCGGGATACGCAGTATTTT; CDR3aa: CASSEALTERGDRDTQYF
j_gene: TRBJ1-4; abundance: many; d_gene: TRBD1; v_gene: TRBV5-1; CDR3nt: TGCGCCAGCAGACCCGGACAGGGTGAAAAAGGAAAACTGTTTTTT; CDR3aa: CASRPGQGEKGKLFF
j_gene: TRBJ2-7; abundance: many; d_gene: TRBD1; v_gene: TRBV5-1; CDR3nt: TGCGCCAGCAGCTTGGCCGGGACAGGGACAAGGGAGCAGTACTTC; CDR3aa: CASSLAGTGTREQYF
j_gene: TRBJ1-1; abundance: many; d_gene: .; v_gene: TRBV27; CDR3nt: TGTGCCAGCAGAAGATGGAACACTGAAGCTTTCTTT; CDR3aa: CASRRWNTEAFF
j_gene: TRBJ2-5; abundance: few; d_gene: .; v_gene: TRBV5-1; CDR3nt: TGCGCCAGCAGCCAGGGTAACCAAGAGACCCAGTACTTC; CDR3aa: CASSQGNQETQYF
j_gene: TRBJ2-2; abundance: many; d_gene: TRBD2; v_gene: TRBV7-6; CDR3nt: TGTGCCAGCAGCTCCCCTAGCGGGGGGGTAAACACCGGGGAGCTGTTTTTT; CDR3aa: CASSSPSGGVNTGELFF
j_gene: TRBJ2-2; abundance: .; d_gene: .; v_gene: TRBV7-3; CDR3nt: TGTGCCAGCAGCTTAGTTCCCGTAGGGAACACCGGGGAGCTGTTTTTT; CDR3aa: CASSLVPVGNTGELFF
j_gene: TRBJ1-2; abundance: many; d_gene: .; v_gene: TRBV20-1; CDR3nt: TGCAGTGCTAGTTTGGAGGGTGACTATGGCTACACCTTC; CDR3aa: CSASLEGDYGYTF
j_gene: TRBJ2-7; abundance: .; d_gene: TRBD1; v_gene: TRBV20-1; CDR3nt: TGCAGTGCACTCCCCGACAGGGGCGAATACGAGCAGTACTTC; CDR3aa: CSALPDRGEYEQYF
j_gene: TRBJ2-7; abundance: many; d_gene: .; v_gene: TRBV10-3; CDR3nt: TGTGCCATCAGTGAGGTAGTTCGGGGCTACGAGCAGTACTTC; CDR3aa: CAISEVVRGYEQYF
j_gene: TRBJ2-2; abundance: few; d_gene: .; v_gene: TRBV7-3; CDR3nt: TGTGCCAGCCGATTTAGGGGGTCCGGGGAGCTGTTTTTT; CDR3aa: CASRFRGSGELFF
j_gene: TRBJ1-1; abundance: many; d_gene: TRBD1; v_gene: TRBV5-1; CDR3nt: TGCGCCAGCAGCTACACAGGGGGGCGGGTTACTGAAGCTTTCTTT; CDR3aa: CASSYTGGRVTEAFF
j_gene: TRBJ2-1; abundance: few; d_gene: TRBD2; v_gene: TRBV6-5; CDR3nt: TGTGCCAGCAGTTACCGGGCGGCGGGGGGCTCCTACAATGAGCAGTTCTTC; CDR3aa: CASSYRAAGGSYNEQFF
j_gene: TRBJ1-2; abundance: many; d_gene: .; v_gene: TRBV20-1; CDR3nt: TGCAGTGCTAGGAACCGAGGGTCTTTCTATGGCTACACCTTC; CDR3aa: CSARNRGSFYGYTF
j_gene: TRBJ2-7; abundance: few; d_gene: TRBD1; v_gene: TRBV3-1; CDR3nt: TGTGCCAGCAGCCAACAAGACAGGGAGTACGAGCAGTACTTC; CDR3aa: CASSQQDREYEQYF
j_gene: TRBJ1-1; abundance: many; d_gene: TRBD1; v_gene: TRBV7-9; CDR3nt: TGTGCCAGCAGCCCGGGGACAGGCCGGTTGACTGAAGCTTTCTTT; CDR3aa: CASSPGTGRLTEAFF
j_gene: TRBJ2-1; abundance: .; d_gene: TRBD2; v_gene: TRBV11-1; CDR3nt: TGTGCCAGCAGCTGGACTAGCGGGAGGTACAATGAGCAGTTCTTC; CDR3aa: CASSWTSGRYNEQFF
j_gene: TRBJ1-5; abundance: few; d_gene: .; v_gene: TRBV12-3/TRBV12-4; CDR3nt: TGTGCCAGCAGTTTGGGGGGCCCCGAGGTTCAGCCCCAGCATTTT; CDR3aa: CASSLGGPEVQPQHF
j_gene: TRBJ2-7; abundance: .; d_gene: TRBD1; v_gene: TRBV10-3; CDR3nt: TGTGCCATCAGTGACCTAGGGACAGGCTACGAGCAGTACTTC; CDR3aa: CAISDLGTGYEQYF
j_gene: TRBJ2-1; abundance: many; d_gene: TRBD2; v_gene: TRBV2; CDR3nt: TGTGCCAGCAGCGACTCCAAACGTTCTAGCGGGAGGGGCAATGAGCAGTTCTTC; CDR3aa: CASSDSKRSSGRGNEQFF